This TCR beta chain was profiled in a study of blood T cell repertoires in COVID-19. As for this clone: Other DNA sequences of this sample code for an identical CDR3.

This table comes from immunoSEQ multiplex PCR, and its TCRdb copy is limited to in-frame clones, with some not included. The sample lists about 400,000 clones, approximately 89% occurring once. CDR3 length: 13 residues. The V gene's germline CDR1 is SGDLS and CDR2 YYNGEE. Deletions cut 0 bases from V and 4 bases from J, with 7 bases between. This TCR was recovered from a woman in her thirties who had recovered from COVID-19. Sequencing input: PBMCs or T cells enriched from blood (not recorded which). The chain is built from TRBV9 and TRBJ1-2, with D hard to call. This CDR3 is CASSVGGGYGYTF. CDR3 nucleotide sequence: TGTGCCAGCAGCGTAGGAGGCGGCTATGGCTACACCTTC. Based on the CDR3 plus reference TRBV9 and TRBJ1-2, the full variable domain is DSGVTQTPKHLITATGQRVTLRCSPRSGDLSVYWYQQSLDQGLQFLIQYYNGEERAKGNILERFSAQQFPDLHSELNLSSLELGDSALYFCASSVGGGYGYTFGSGTRLTVV.